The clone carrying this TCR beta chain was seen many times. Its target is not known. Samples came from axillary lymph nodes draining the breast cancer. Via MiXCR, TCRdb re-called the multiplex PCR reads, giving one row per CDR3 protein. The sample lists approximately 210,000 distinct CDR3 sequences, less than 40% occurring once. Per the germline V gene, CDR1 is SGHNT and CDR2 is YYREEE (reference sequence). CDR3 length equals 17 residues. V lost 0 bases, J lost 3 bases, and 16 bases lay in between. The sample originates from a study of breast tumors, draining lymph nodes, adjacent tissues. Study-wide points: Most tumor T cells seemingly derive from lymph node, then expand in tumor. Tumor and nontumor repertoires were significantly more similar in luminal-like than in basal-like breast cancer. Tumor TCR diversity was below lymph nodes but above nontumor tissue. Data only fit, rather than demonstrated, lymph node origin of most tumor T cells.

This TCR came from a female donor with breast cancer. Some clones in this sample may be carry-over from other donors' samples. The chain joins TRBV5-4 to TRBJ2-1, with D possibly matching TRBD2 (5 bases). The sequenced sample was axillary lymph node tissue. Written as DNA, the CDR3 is TGTGCCAGCAGCTTGGAGGCGGGCCACTTAGGCTACAATGAGCAGTTCTTC. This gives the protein CASSLEAGHLGYNEQFF.